This T cell receptor (beta chain) was captured in a study of T-cell reconstitution after alpha-beta-depleted transplantation in children. Study results and limitations: Reportedly, only several hundred clones from non-depleted graft cells drove alpha-beta T-cell counts at about two months. Certain patients had high TCRbeta diversity at day 60, and it came from recipient T cells and thymic progenitors that survived. At one year after transplant, newly produced T cells mostly accounted for T-cell counts and diversity.

This clonotype occurred many times. What it recognizes is unknown. TCRbeta library construction was performed incorporating unique molecular identifiers. TCRdb ran MiXCR on the PCR reads and lists one entry per CDR3 protein. This table has more than 400,000 distinct CDR3 sequences, approximately 10% appearing once. This CDR3 contains 15 residues. Germline CDR1 and CDR2: MDHEN and SYDVKM. The V end lost 7 bases, the J end lost 2 bases, and 17 bases lay between the germline ends. The sequence was collected from a female patient aged 2-10 years who had a stem cell transplant for aplastic anemia, so the T cells may come from the graft donor. Material: PBMCs, mostly from graft donor cells, obtained 180 days after TCRalphabeta/CD19-depleted stem cell transplant. The gene calls are TRBV28 and TRBJ2-5, with D perhaps given as TRBD1 or TRBD2 (5 bases each). CDR3 sequence reads: CASIPGPGHQETQYF. The CDR3 DNA reads TGTGCCAGCATTCCGGGACCCGGGCATCAAGAGACCCAGTACTTC.